A selection of T cell receptor beta chains follows, all from one sample in a study of blood T cell repertoires in COVID-19. Libraries were prepared by immunoSEQ multiplex PCR; TCRdb keeps only in-frame clonotypes and omits some of them. The data hold some 340,000 clones, with 90% to 95% observed a single time. Source material: PBMCs or T cells enriched from blood (not recorded which). The receptors were sampled from a woman aged 25 to 39 who had been exposed to COVID-19. Each CDR3 is given with its conserved first and last residue. The D gene is left open where the match is weak. Rows give clone size only sometimes, using once, few, many, or a class for an expanded clone.

D gene	clone size	V gene	J gene	CDR3 protein	CDR3 DNA
TRBD1	-	TRBV18	TRBJ2-1	CASSLGQGNNEQFF	TGTGCCAGCTCGCTCGGACAGGGGAACAATGAGCAGTTCTTC
-	-	TRBV9	TRBJ2-7	CASSGGPGKIPSDEQYF	TGTGCCAGCAGCGGAGGACCCGGGAAAATTCCGTCTGACGAGCAGTACTTC
-	-	TRBV5-4	TRBJ1-2	CASTQGSGQVYGYTF	TGTGCCAGCACTCAGGGTTCAGGTCAGGTCTATGGCTACACCTTC
TRBD1	-	TRBV7-9	TRBJ2-7	CASSRRDSYEQYF	TGTGCCAGCAGCCGCCGGGACAGCTACGAGCAGTACTTC
-	-	TRBV4-3	TRBJ2-3	CASSQERSTDTQYF	TGCGCCAGCAGCCAAGAACGGAGCACAGATACGCAGTATTTT
TRBD2	-	TRBV5-1	TRBJ2-1	CASSPGTSGGSSYNEQFF	TGCGCCAGCAGCCCCGGGACTAGCGGGGGGAGCTCCTACAATGAGCAGTTCTTC
-	-	TRBV5-1	TRBJ2-1	CASSLRRAGRGDEQFF	TGCGCCAGCAGCCTCCGCCGGGCAGGGAGGGGGGATGAGCAGTTCTTC
TRBD1	-	TRBV4-3	TRBJ2-4	CASSRDRETPWNIQYF	TGCGCCAGCAGCAGAGACAGGGAGACACCGTGGAACATTCAGTACTTC
-	once	TRBV7-8	TRBJ2-7	CASSFGFGPGYEQYF	TGTGCCAGCAGCTTTGGCTTCGGTCCGGGCTACGAGCAGTACTTC
-	-	TRBV2	TRBJ1-1	CASSEGGTEAFF	TGTGCCAGCAGTGAAGGCGGGACTGAAGCTTTCTTT
-	-	TRBV3-1/TRBV3-2	TRBJ2-5	CASSVGGGTQYF	TGTGCCAGCAGTGTCGGAGGAGGGACCCAGTACTTC
-	-	TRBV7-9	TRBJ1-1	CASSPGGAEAFF	TGTGCCAGCAGCCCCGGAGGCGCTGAAGCTTTCTTT
-	-	TRBV3-1/TRBV3-2	TRBJ1-3	CASSQERRGRDSGNTIYF	TGTGCCAGCAGCCAAGAGAGACGAGGCAGGGACTCTGGAAACACCATATATTTT
-	-	TRBV30	TRBJ1-6	CAWSWLGSNSPLHF	TGTGCCTGGAGTTGGTTAGGGAGTAATTCACCCCTCCACTTT